This T cell receptor beta chain was identified in a study of cytomegalovirus exposure and HLA in healthy donors. General study points: About 180 TCR beta chains were listed as cytomegalovirus-associated. Among TCR sequences, most were rare, though some public TCRs appeared in many donors.

Trimming shortened V by 7 bases and J by 2 bases, and 15 bases separated the two germline ends. The germline V gene encodes CDR1 MNHEY and CDR2 SMNVEV (reference sequence). This CDR3 is built from 14 residues. A multiplex PCR was run with 60 Vbeta primers and 13 Jbeta primers. Profiling relied on immunoSEQ multiplex PCR, and the TCRdb table lists in-frame clones only, not all of them. The sample carries roughly 110,000 clones, 60% to 80% recorded once. Worth noting for this clone: Its antigen is undetermined.

Healthy bone marrow donors made up the cohort. The sequencing input was PBMCs. This chain uses TRBV27 with TRBJ2-7; no reliable D call. The clonotype was recovered from a man younger than 35 in good health and CMV-seronegative. This chain's CDR3 is CASTPSGFPYEQYF. The DNA of the CDR3 is TGTGCCAGCACCCCCAGTGGTTTCCCCTACGAGCAGTACTTC.